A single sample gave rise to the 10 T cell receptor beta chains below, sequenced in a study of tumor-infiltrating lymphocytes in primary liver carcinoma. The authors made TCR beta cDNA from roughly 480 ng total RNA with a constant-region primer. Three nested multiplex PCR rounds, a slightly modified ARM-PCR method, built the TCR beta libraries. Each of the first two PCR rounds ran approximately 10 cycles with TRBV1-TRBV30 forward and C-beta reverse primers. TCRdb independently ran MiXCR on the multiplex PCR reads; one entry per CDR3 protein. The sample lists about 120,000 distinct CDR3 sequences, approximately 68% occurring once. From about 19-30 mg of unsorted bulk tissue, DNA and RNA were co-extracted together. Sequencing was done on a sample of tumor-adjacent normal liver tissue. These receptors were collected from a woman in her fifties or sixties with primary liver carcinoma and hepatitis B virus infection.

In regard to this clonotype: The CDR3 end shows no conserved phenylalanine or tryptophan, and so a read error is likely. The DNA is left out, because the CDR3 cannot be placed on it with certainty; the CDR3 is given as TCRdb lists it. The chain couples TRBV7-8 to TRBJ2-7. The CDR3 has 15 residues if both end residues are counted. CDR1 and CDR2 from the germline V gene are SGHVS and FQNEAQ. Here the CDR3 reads CASSISGSSVYERYS.

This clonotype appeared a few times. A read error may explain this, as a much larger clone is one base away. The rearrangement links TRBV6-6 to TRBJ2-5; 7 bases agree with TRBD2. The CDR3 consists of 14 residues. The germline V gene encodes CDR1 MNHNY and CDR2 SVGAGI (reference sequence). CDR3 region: CVSSGRAGKETQYF. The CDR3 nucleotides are TGTGTCAGCAGCGGTAGAGCGGGAAAAGAGACCCAGTACTTC.

The CDR3 here is CNVGLQGSNTEAFF. Written as DNA, the CDR3 is TGCAACGTAGGGCTACAGGGGTCGAACACTGAAGCTTTCTTT. This chain connects TRBV29-1 to TRBJ1-1, with 7 bases aligning to TRBD1. The CDR3 totals 14 residues. Looked up from germline, CDR1 is SQVTM and CDR2 is ANQGSEA.

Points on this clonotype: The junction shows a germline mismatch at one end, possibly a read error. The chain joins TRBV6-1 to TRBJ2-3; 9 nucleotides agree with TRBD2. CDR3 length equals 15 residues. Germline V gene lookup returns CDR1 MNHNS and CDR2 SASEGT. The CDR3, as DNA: TGTGCCAACAGCGCGCTAGCGGGAAGGTCAGATACACAGTATTTT. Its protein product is CANSALAGRSDTQYF.

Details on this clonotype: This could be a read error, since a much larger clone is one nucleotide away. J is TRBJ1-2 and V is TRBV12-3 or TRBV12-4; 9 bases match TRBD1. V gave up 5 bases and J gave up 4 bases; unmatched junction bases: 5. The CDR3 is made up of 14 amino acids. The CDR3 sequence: CASSRTGGLYGYTF. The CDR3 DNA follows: TGTGCCAGCAGTAGAACAGGGGGCCTCTATGGCTACACCTTC.

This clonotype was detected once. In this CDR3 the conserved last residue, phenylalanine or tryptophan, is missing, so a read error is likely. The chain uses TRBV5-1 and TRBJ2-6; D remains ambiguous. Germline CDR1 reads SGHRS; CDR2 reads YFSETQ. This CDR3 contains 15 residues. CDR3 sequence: CANSWKSSGANVLTY. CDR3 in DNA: TGCGCCAACAGCTGGAAGAGCTCTGGGGCCAACGTCCTGACTTAC.

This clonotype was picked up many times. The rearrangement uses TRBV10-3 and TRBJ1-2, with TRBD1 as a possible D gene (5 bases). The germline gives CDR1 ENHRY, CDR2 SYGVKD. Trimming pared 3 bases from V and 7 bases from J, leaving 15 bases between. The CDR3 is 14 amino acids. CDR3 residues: CAISENRGVGGYTF. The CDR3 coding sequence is TGTGCCATCAGTGAAAATAGGGGCGTTGGTGGCTACACCTTC.

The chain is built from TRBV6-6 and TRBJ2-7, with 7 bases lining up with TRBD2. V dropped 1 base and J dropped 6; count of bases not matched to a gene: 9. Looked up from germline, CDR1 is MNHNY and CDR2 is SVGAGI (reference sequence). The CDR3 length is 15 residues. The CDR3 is CASSYWGGLECEQYF. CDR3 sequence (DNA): TGTGCCAGCAGTTACTGGGGGGGGTTAGAGTGCGAGCAGTACTTC.

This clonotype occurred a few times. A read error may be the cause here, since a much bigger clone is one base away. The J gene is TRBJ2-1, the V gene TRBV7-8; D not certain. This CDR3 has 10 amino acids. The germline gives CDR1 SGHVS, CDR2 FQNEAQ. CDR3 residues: CASGINGQFF. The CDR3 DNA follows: TGTGCCAGCGGGATCAATGGGCAGTTCTTC.

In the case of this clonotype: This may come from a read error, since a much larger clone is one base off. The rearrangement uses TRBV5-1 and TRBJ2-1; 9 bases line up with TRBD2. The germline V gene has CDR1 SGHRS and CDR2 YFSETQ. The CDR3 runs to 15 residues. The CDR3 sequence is CARSLASGIFNEQFF. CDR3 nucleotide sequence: TGCGCCAGAAGCTTGGCTAGCGGGATATTTAATGAGCAGTTCTTC. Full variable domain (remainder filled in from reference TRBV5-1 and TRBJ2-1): KAGVTQTPRYLIKTRGQQVTLSCSPISGHRSVSWYQQTPGQGLQFLFEYFSETQRNKGNFPGRFSGRQFSNSRSEMNVSTLELGDSALYLCARSLASGIFNEQFFGPGTRLTVL.